This entry describes one TCR beta chain. The CDR3 spans 14 residues. The ends were cut back, 4 bases at V and 8 bases at J, with 14 bases in the middle. Germline CDR1 is MDHEN and CDR2 is SYDVKM. Profiled with immunoSEQ multiplex PCR; TCRdb holds only in-frame clones, not every one. The data contain some 1,400,000 clones, roughly 95% of them singletons. The sample comes from a study of shared clonotypes between healthy human individuals. V is TRBV28 and J is TRBJ1-4; no clear D. This TCR came from a man aged 25 to 40 in good health. The sequenced sample consisted of naive CD4+ T cells sorted from blood. Subset of the sample: CD45RA+ positively selected. The CDR3 nucleotides are TGTGCCAGCAGTTCCCCCTCCGTGGTCGAAAAACTGTTTTTT. Residues: CASSSPSVVEKLFF.